The 29 T cell receptor beta chains reported below all come from one sample, sequenced in a study of a mutant IDH1 vaccine in newly diagnosed glioma. The method was immunoSEQ multiplex PCR; TCRdb's version includes in-frame clones alone and lacks a portion of them. The top ten hold more than 4% of the sample, which has tens of thousands of clones, more than 75% seen once. Time point: week 47, end of study. Every single dose of the vaccine, 300 ug of mutant IDH1 20-mer peptide, came with topical imiquimod. These TCRs are of unknown antigen specificity. The source was PBMCs, collected from a glioma patient whose treatment included an IDH1 peptide vaccine. The origin of the receptors is a woman aged 35 to 49 with glioma. Some clones in this sample may be carry-over from other donors' samples.

V and J are TRBV29-1 and TRBJ2-5; D unresolved. This CDR3 region has 13 residues. Between the trimmed V and J ends, which lost 7 bases and 5 bases, there was a span of 17 bases. Germline V gene sequence: CDR1 SQVTM, CDR2 ANQGSEA. In DNA, the CDR3 is TGCAGCGGCACCGGGCTGAGTGGGGAGACCCAGTACTTC. The encoded protein is CSGTGLSGETQYF.

J is TRBJ1-5 and V is TRBV4-2; no reliable D call. From germline, CDR1 is LGHNA and CDR2 YNFKEQ. V lost 0 bases and J lost 6, with 9 bases in between. This CDR3 comprises 14 residues. The CDR3, as DNA: TGTGCCAGCAGCCAAGATCGATTGGGTCAGCCCCAGCATTTT. Translated, it gives CASSQDRLGQPQHF.

V gene TRBV19 combines with J gene TRBJ2-2, with 13 bases aligning to TRBD2. V gave up 2 bases and J gave up 0 bases; unmatched junction bases: 3. The germline V gene encodes CDR1 LNHDA and CDR2 SQIVND (reference sequence). This CDR3 comprises 18 residues. CDR3 coding DNA: TGTGCCAGTAGTATAAGACTAGCGGGGGGTACGAACACCGGGGAGCTGTTTTTT. Translation gives CASSIRLAGGTNTGELFF.

The V and J genes are TRBV27 and TRBJ2-7; D not certain. V was pared by 0 bases and J by 2 bases, with 8 bases between. Germline CDR1 is MNHEY and CDR2 is SMNVEV (reference sequence). The CDR3 contains 14 residues. The DNA of the CDR3 is TGTGCCAGCAGTTTATCCCGGGTAACCTACGAGCAGTACTTC. This codes for CASSLSRVTYEQYF.

This chain joins TRBV6-5 and TRBJ1-2; tentatively, D is TRBD1 (6 bases). Germline V gene lookup returns CDR1 MNHEY and CDR2 SVGAGI. The CDR3 has 15 amino acids. Between the trimmed V and J ends, which lost 0 bases and 8 bases, there was a span of 16 bases. The CDR3, as DNA: TGTGCCAGCAGTTACTCGAGTCCGGGGGCGGGGGGCTACACCTTC. Translation: CASSYSSPGAGGYTF.

This clone was observed a single time. The chain employs TRBV9 and TRBJ2-7, with D tentatively TRBD2 (7 bases). Trimming took off 0 bases at V and 3 bases at J, with 22 bases between the two ends. This CDR3 spans 18 amino acids. CDR1 and CDR2 (germline): SGDLS, YYNGEE. CDR3 sequence reads: CASSVAASGGGALYEQYF. In DNA form, the CDR3 reads TGTGCCAGCAGCGTAGCGGCTAGTGGAGGGGGGGCTCTCTACGAGCAGTACTTC.

J is TRBJ1-4 and V is TRBV7-9; unclear D gene. The CDR3 runs 14 residues. Germline V gene lookup returns CDR1 SEHNR and CDR2 FQNEAQ (reference sequence). V shed 10 bases and J shed 7 bases, with 19 bases lying between them. The CDR3 DNA is TGTGCCACCCTCCGTGTCGGAGGAGGTGAAAAACTGTTTTTT. The encoded protein is CATLRVGGGEKLFF.

The CDR3 DNA reads as TGCGCCAGTTCGACTAGCGGGGTAAGCGAGCAGTACTTC. It translates to CASSTSGVSEQYF. The chain carries TRBV10-2 and TRBJ2-7, with TRBD2 matching 11 bases. The CDR3 runs 13 residues. Germline CDR1 and CDR2: WSHSY and SAAADI. V was pared by 9 bases and J by 6 bases, with 7 bases of the junction left unmatched.

This chain links TRBV6-1 with TRBJ1-3; no reliable D call. Trimming shortened V by 8 bases and J by 7 bases, and 12 bases separated the two germline ends. Germline CDR1 MNHNS, CDR2 SASEGT. The CDR3 loop spans 12 amino acids. The CDR3 loop reads CASVPRTNTIYF. DNA of the CDR3: TGTGCCAGCGTTCCGCGGACGAACACCATATATTTT.

This clone was counted between two and nine times. The chain has TRBV14 and TRBJ1-1, with 11 bases aligning to TRBD1. The ends lost 4 bases at V and 5 bases at J; junction bases unmatched: 6. Germline V CDR1 and CDR2: SGHDN, FVKESK. The CDR3 has 15 residues. The CDR3 DNA sequence: TGTGCCAGCAGCCCTTGGACAGGGGGCCGGACTGAAGCTTTCTTT. Residues: CASSPWTGGRTEAFF.

V gene TRBV6-6 combines with J gene TRBJ1-1, with 8 bases lining up with TRBD1. The V segment lost 5 bases and the J segment 5 bases; nucleotides outside the gene matches: 4. Germline V gives CDR1 MNHNY, CDR2 SVGAGI (reference sequence). The CDR3 has 13 residues. CDR3 in amino acids: CASSDRGRTEAFF. The CDR3 DNA reads TGTGCCAGCAGTGACAGGGGTAGAACTGAAGCTTTCTTT.

The chain couples TRBV7-8 to TRBJ1-2; D call uncertain. Per the germline V gene, CDR1 is SGHVS and CDR2 is FQNEAQ. This CDR3 is 13 amino acids long. V lost 4 bases and J lost 4, with 10 bases in between. Written as DNA, the CDR3 is TGTGCCAGCAGCTCCGACTACCCCTATGGCTACACCTTC. Amino acids: CASSSDYPYGYTF.

The chain employs TRBV5-3 and TRBJ1-3; weak D call: TRBD1 (6 bases). TRBV5-3 is an ORF; its function is uncertain. Trimming took off 5 bases at V and 2 bases at J, with 14 bases between the two ends. This CDR3 is 15 amino acids long. The CDR3 DNA sequence: TGTGCCAGAAGGCCAACAGGGTCCCCTGGAAACACCATATATTTT. It yields the protein CARRPTGSPGNTIYF.

The J gene is TRBJ2-1, the V gene TRBV30; weak D call: TRBD1 (5 bases). The CDR3 extends over 14 amino acids. Trimming cost V 8 bases and J 8 bases, with 22 bases left between them. Per germline, CDR1 GTSNPN and CDR2 SVGIG (reference sequence). The CDR3 region is CAHLGASRTHEQFF. The CDR3 nucleotides read TGTGCCCACCTAGGGGCCTCCCGAACCCATGAGCAGTTCTTC.

The CDR3 here is CASSYPQGSSYEQYF. The CDR3 bases are TGTGCCAGCAGTTACCCACAGGGGAGCTCCTACGAGCAGTACTTC. The chain joins TRBV6-6 to TRBJ2-7; 7 bases are a match to TRBD1. The germline V gene has CDR1 MNHNY and CDR2 SVGAGI (reference sequence). Losses at the gene ends were 2 bases for V and 0 bases for J; bases not matched to a gene: 4. This CDR3 has 15 amino acids.

The rearrangement links TRBV5-6 to TRBJ2-3; the match to TRBD2 covers 9 bases. This CDR3 is built from 14 residues. Germline CDR1 reads SGHDT; CDR2 reads YYEEEE. The junction had 5 bases not matched to a gene; V was cut back by 5 bases and J by 4 bases. This chain's CDR3 is CASSGGGAADTQYF. The CDR3 DNA follows: TGTGCCAGCAGTGGCGGGGGGGCGGCAGATACGCAGTATTTT. The full variable domain, with the rest looked up from reference TRBV5-6 and TRBJ2-3, is DAGVTQSPTHLIKTRGQQVTLRCSPKSGHDTVSWYQQALGQGPQFIFQYYEEEERQRGNFPDRFSGHQFPNYSSELNVNALLLGDSALYLCASSGGGAADTQYFGPGTRLTVL.

The V call is TRBV18, the J call TRBJ2-3; TRBD1 aligns across 7 bases. This CDR3 is 14 amino acids long. The V gene end was trimmed by 3 bases and the J gene end by 5 bases; junction bases not matched to a gene: 5. Germline V gives CDR1 KGHSH, CDR2 LQKENI. CDR3 bases: TGTGCCAGCTCACCTCCGGGACAGAGAGATACGCAGTATTTT. It encodes CASSPPGQRDTQYF.

The table lists this clone with a count of one. The V and J genes are TRBV6-4 and TRBJ2-1; D call uncertain. V shed 3 bases and J shed 6 bases, with 12 bases lying between them. The V gene's germline CDR1 is MRHNA and CDR2 SNTAGT. The CDR3 consists of 14 residues. The CDR3 coding sequence is TGTGCCAGCAGTGAGGCCACATCGGTCAATGAGCAGTTCTTC. Encoded protein: CASSEATSVNEQFF.

The chain carries TRBV7-9 and TRBJ1-1; 8 bases align to TRBD1. This CDR3 contains 15 residues. V lost 5 bases to trimming and J lost 1 base; unmatched junction nucleotides: 6. Germline V lookup: CDR1 SEHNR, CDR2 FQNEAQ (reference sequence). This CDR3 is CASSLSGTGNTEAFF. CDR3 nucleotides: TGTGCCAGCAGCCTTAGCGGGACAGGGAACACTGAAGCTTTCTTT.

The rearrangement uses TRBV29-1 and TRBJ2-1; TRBD2 aligns across 9 bases. The CDR3 is 14 residues long. With V trimmed by 3 bases and J by 2 bases, 2 bases remained unmatched. Per germline, CDR1 SQVTM and CDR2 ANQGSEA. The CDR3 is CSVDPSGTYNEQFF. The CDR3 nucleotides are TGCAGCGTTGACCCTAGCGGGACCTACAATGAGCAGTTCTTC.

The chain couples TRBV5-4 to TRBJ1-1; D uncertain. Between the trimmed V and J ends, which lost 2 bases and 2 bases, there was a span of 4 bases. CDR3 length: 12 residues. CDR1 is SGHNT and CDR2 is YYREEE in the germline V gene (reference sequence). CDR3 residues: CASSFKNTEAFF. The DNA for the CDR3 is TGTGCCAGCAGCTTCAAAAACACTGAAGCTTTCTTT.

The V call is TRBV6-1, the J call TRBJ2-7, with a possible D match to TRBD1 (5 bases). Looked up from germline, CDR1 is MNHNS and CDR2 is SASEGT. CDR3 length equals 12 residues. V dropped 7 bases and J dropped 3 bases, with 10 bases sitting between them. This CDR3 reads CASKKGNYEQYF. The DNA of the CDR3 is TGTGCCAGCAAGAAGGGGAACTACGAGCAGTACTTC.

This clone was counted a few times. The chain is built from TRBV19 and TRBJ1-1; D not certain. The CDR3 consists of 14 residues. V shed 4 bases and J shed 0 bases, with 9 bases lying between them. CDR1 and CDR2 (germline): LNHDA, SQIVND (reference sequence). The CDR3 sequence: CASSTVEVNTEAFF. DNA of the CDR3: TGTGCCAGTAGTACCGTTGAGGTGAACACTGAAGCTTTCTTT.

This chain links TRBV4-2 with TRBJ2-5; 7 bases are a match to TRBD2. The CDR3 runs 14 residues. Trimming cost V 3 bases and J 1 base; bases outside gene matches: 2. Per the germline V gene, CDR1 is LGHNA and CDR2 is YNFKEQ. The CDR3 DNA is TGTGCCAGCAGCCAGGGGGGGGGCCAAGAGACCCAGTACTTC. It translates to CASSQGGGQETQYF.

This sequence joins TRBV5-4 and TRBJ2-3; no reliable D call. V was pared by 0 bases and J by 2 bases, with 7 bases between. The CDR3 totals 14 residues. From germline, CDR1 is SGHNT and CDR2 YYREEE (reference sequence). The CDR3 region is CASSLAQTTDTQYF. The CDR3 coding sequence is TGTGCCAGCAGCTTGGCTCAGACCACAGATACGCAGTATTTT. Full variable domain (outside the CDR3, taken from reference TRBV5-4 and TRBJ2-3): ETGVTQSPTHLIKTRGQQVTLRCSSQSGHNTVSWYQQALGQGPQFIFQYYREEENGRGNFPPRFSGLQFPNYSSELNVNALELDDSALYLCASSLAQTTDTQYFGPGTRLTVL.

The chain recombines TRBV9 with TRBJ2-3; D is perhaps TRBD2 (7 bases). CDR3 length: 17 residues. Germline V gene sequence: CDR1 SGDLS, CDR2 YYNGEE. V gave up 2 bases and J gave up 1 base, with 17 bases separating them. The CDR3, as DNA: TGTGCCAGCAGCGTGAGGGGGGCGGGGGCTCGCACAGATACGCAGTATTTT. Translated, it gives CASSVRGAGARTDTQYF.

The chain is built from TRBV5-1 and TRBJ1-1; the D gene is possibly TRBD1 (5 bases). Trimming stripped 4 bases from V and 1 base from J, with 17 bases between. Germline CDR1 and CDR2: SGHRS and YFSETQ. The CDR3 consists of 16 residues. The CDR3 coding sequence is TGCGCCAGCAGCCCGGGGGGGGTGGGAGAGAACACTGAAGCTTTCTTT. This translates into CASSPGGVGENTEAFF.

The chain links TRBV27 to TRBJ1-5; tentatively, D is TRBD1 (6 bases). The V end was cut by 1 base, the J end by 11 bases, with 18 bases between. Germline V gene lookup returns CDR1 MNHEY and CDR2 SMNVEV (reference sequence). This CDR3 region has 15 residues. The CDR3 sequence is CASSLYWGAPETQHF. CDR3 coding DNA: TGTGCCAGCAGTTTATATTGGGGGGCACCGGAGACCCAGCATTTT.

This chain links TRBV14 with TRBJ1-1, with D uncertain. CDR1 SGHDN and CDR2 FVKESK come from the germline V gene. Between the trimmed V and J ends, which lost 0 bases and 6 bases, there was a span of 14 bases. The CDR3 consists of 15 residues. The chain's CDR3 is CASSQDPHSLAEAFF. Written as DNA, the CDR3 is TGTGCCAGCAGCCAAGATCCCCACAGTCTCGCTGAAGCTTTCTTT. Full variable domain (remainder filled in from reference TRBV14 and TRBJ1-1): EAGVTQFPSHSVIEKGQTVTLRCDPISGHDNLYWYRRVMGKEIKFLLHFVKESKQDESGMPNNRFLAERTGGTYSTLKVQPAELEDSGVYFCASSQDPHSLAEAFFGQGTRLTVV.